A single sample gave rise to the 13 T cell receptor beta chains below, sequenced in a study of CD8 T cells in Susac syndrome (dated by TCRdb to the late 2010s). Libraries were made using the immunoSEQ multiplex PCR assay. RNA was extracted using the RNeasy kit, and roughly 0.5 to 1 ug of the RNA was reverse transcribed with random hexamers. Using fastp trimming at Q25 and MiXCR clonotype assembly, TCRdb reanalyzed the public sequencing data and kept in-frame beta chains. Rows matching on CDR3 protein sequence are summarized as one entry with the most common DNA and genes. For this sample the table gives 160,000 or so distinct CDR3 sequences, of which over 85% were detected only once. Of the sample, roughly 0.2% is held by the ten largest clones. Sequencing was performed on CD8+ T cells from PBMCs. These receptors all stem from a human donor with multiple sclerosis.

This chain uses TRBV7-9 with TRBJ2-7, with TRBD2 as a possible D gene (6 bases). Per germline, CDR1 SEHNR and CDR2 FQNEAQ (reference sequence). V lost 5 bases, J lost 6 bases, and 11 bases lay in between. The CDR3 consists of 12 residues. The CDR3 reads CASSDQGGEQYF. The CDR3, as DNA: TGTGCCAGCAGCGACCAGGGAGGCGAGCAGTACTTC.

The chain employs TRBV5-1 and TRBJ1-6, with D maybe TRBD1 (5 bases). From germline, CDR1 is SGHRS and CDR2 YFSETQ. The CDR3 is 15 amino acids. V lost 0 bases and J lost 10, with 14 bases in between. This chain's CDR3 is CASSLVGPIGSPLHF. The CDR3 coding sequence is TGCGCCAGCAGCTTGGTGGGGCCGATTGGGTCACCCCTCCACTTT.

CDR3: CASSFEGSNTEAFF. In nucleotides, the CDR3 is TGTGCCAGCAGTTTCGAGGGCTCGAACACTGAAGCTTTCTTT. The chain recombines TRBV12-3 or TRBV12-4 with TRBJ1-1; no reliable D call. The CDR3 covers 14 residues. V was shortened by 3 bases and J by 1 base, with 9 bases between the two germline ends.

The CDR3 sequence: CASSQDVRGEAFF. The CDR3, as DNA: TGTGCCAGCAGCCAAGATGTAAGGGGTGAAGCTTTCTTT. The V call is TRBV3-1, the J call TRBJ1-1; weak D call: TRBD1 (5 bases). CDR1 and CDR2 (germline): LGHDT, YNNKEL (reference sequence). V was shortened by 0 bases and J by 7 bases, with 9 bases between the two germline ends. The CDR3 sequence is 13 residues long.

The gene calls are TRBV7-2 and TRBJ2-3, with a tentative D call TRBD2 (7 bases). Germline V gives CDR1 SGHTA, CDR2 FQGNSA. Trimming shortened V by 4 bases and J by 4 bases, and 15 bases separated the two germline ends. The CDR3 covers 15 residues. The CDR3 DNA sequence: TGTGCCAGCAGCTGGGAGGGGGGCCTCGCAGATACGCAGTATTTT. This translates into CASSWEGGLADTQYF. Filled out from reference TRBV7-2 and TRBJ2-3, the complete variable domain reads GAGVSQSPSNKVTEKGKDVELRCDPISGHTALYWYRQSLGQGLEFLIYFQGNSAPDKSGLPSDRFSAERTGGSVSTLTIQRTQQEDSAVYLCASSWEGGLADTQYFGPGTRLTVL.

This sequence joins TRBV6-6 and TRBJ2-3; the D gene is possibly TRBD1 (6 bases). The CDR3 has 13 amino acids. V shed 7 bases and J shed 6 bases, with 14 bases lying between them. CDR1 and CDR2 from the germline V gene are MNHNY and SVGAGI (reference sequence). DNA of the CDR3: TGTGCCAGCACCCATGCAGGGGCGGATACGCAGTATTTT. It is translated as CASTHAGADTQYF.

The rearrangement links TRBV7-9 to TRBJ1-2, with 11 positions matching TRBD1. The CDR3 runs 16 residues. The junction had 11 bases not matched to a gene; V was cut back by 10 bases and J by 1 base. Germline CDR1 SEHNR, CDR2 FQNEAQ (reference sequence). The CDR3, as DNA: TGTGCCACCATGCCGGGACAGGGGGTTCTTAACTATGGCTACACCTTC. This translates into CATMPGQGVLNYGYTF.

This sequence joins TRBV4-1 and TRBJ2-7; the D is unclear. The CDR3 extends over 16 amino acids. The V gene's germline CDR1 is MGHRA and CDR2 YSYEKL. Trimming pared 1 base from V and 0 bases from J, leaving 13 bases between. CDR3 sequence (DNA): TGCGCCAGCAGCCAAGCTACAGCTTTAAGCTCCTACGAGCAGTACTTC. It is translated as CASSQATALSSYEQYF.

The V and J genes are TRBV25-1 and TRBJ2-7; perhaps TRBD2 as D (6 bases). The CDR3 runs 16 residues. Germline V CDR1 and CDR2: MGHDK, SYGVNS. V was shortened by 6 bases and J by 0 bases, with 18 bases between the two germline ends. The CDR3: CASRFDRGSHSYEQYF. The CDR3 DNA reads TGTGCCAGCAGGTTCGATCGGGGGTCACACTCCTACGAGCAGTACTTC.

V is TRBV15 and J is TRBJ1-1; D is unclear. Trimming removed 5 bases from V and 5 bases from J, with 18 bases in between. The CDR3 is 15 residues long. From germline, CDR1 is LNHNV and CDR2 YYDKDF (reference sequence). The CDR3 bases are TGTGCCACCAGCTTTCAAAAAGAGGGAATAACTGAAGCTTTCTTT. It yields the protein CATSFQKEGITEAFF.

The chain is built from TRBV7-9 and TRBJ1-4; D gene ambiguous. Germline-derived CDR1 and CDR2 are SEHNR and FQNEAQ (reference sequence). V shed 2 bases and J shed 0 bases, with 16 bases lying between them. The CDR3 sequence is 18 residues long. Here the CDR3 DNA reads TGTGCCAGCAGCTTATTCGGCCGCCACCTTGCAACTAATGAAAAACTGTTTTTT. Residues: CASSLFGRHLATNEKLFF.

V and J are TRBV27 and TRBJ2-1, with TRBD2 identical over 8 bases. CDR1 is MNHEY, CDR2 SMNVEV, per germline (reference sequence). This CDR3 has 14 residues. Germline trimming cut 3 bases from V and 4 bases from J; bases unmatched to any gene: 2. In DNA, the CDR3 is TGTGCCAGCAGTTTCCAGCGGGGGTACAATGAGCAGTTCTTC. Its translation is CASSFQRGYNEQFF.

The chain recombines TRBV9 with TRBJ1-2; D possibly corresponds to TRBD1 (5 bases). Germline V CDR1 and CDR2: SGDLS, YYNGEE. Trimming shortened V by 0 bases and J by 8 bases, and 14 bases separated the two germline ends. The CDR3 spans 14 residues. CDR3 in DNA: TGTGCCAGCAGCGTAGGCGGGGAGGGACGAGGCTACACCTTC. Protein sequence: CASSVGGEGRGYTF. The full variable domain, completed using reference TRBV9 and TRBJ1-2, is DSGVTQTPKHLITATGQRVTLRCSPRSGDLSVYWYQQSLDQGLQFLIQYYNGEERAKGNILERFSAQQFPDLHSELNLSSLELGDSALYFCASSVGGEGRGYTFGSGTRLTVV.